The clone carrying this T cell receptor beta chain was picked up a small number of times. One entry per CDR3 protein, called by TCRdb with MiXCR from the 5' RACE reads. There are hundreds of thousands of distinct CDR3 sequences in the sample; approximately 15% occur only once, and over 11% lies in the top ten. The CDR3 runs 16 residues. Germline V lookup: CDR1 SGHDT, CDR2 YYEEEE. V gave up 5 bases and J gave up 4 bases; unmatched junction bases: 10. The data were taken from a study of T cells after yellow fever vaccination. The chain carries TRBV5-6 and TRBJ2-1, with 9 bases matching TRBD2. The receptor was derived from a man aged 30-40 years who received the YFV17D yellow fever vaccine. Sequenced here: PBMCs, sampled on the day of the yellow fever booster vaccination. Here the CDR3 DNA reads TGTGCCAGCAGGAGGGGACTAGCAGACTCATACAATGAGCAGTTCTTC. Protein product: CASRRGLADSYNEQFF.